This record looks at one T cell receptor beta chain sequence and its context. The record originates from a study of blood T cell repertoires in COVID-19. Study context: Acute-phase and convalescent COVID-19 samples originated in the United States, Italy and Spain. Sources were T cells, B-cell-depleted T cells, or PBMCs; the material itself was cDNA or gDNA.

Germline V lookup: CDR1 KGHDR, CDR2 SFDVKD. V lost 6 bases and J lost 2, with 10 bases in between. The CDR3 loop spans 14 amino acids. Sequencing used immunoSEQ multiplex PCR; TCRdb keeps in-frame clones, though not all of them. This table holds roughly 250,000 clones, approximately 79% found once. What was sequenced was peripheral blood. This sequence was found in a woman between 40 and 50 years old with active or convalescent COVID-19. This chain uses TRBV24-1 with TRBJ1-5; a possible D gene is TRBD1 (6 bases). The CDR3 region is CATSRAGGNQPQHF. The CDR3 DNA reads TGTGCCACCAGTCGGGCAGGGGGCAATCAGCCCCAGCATTTT.